This is a list of T cell receptor beta chains from one sample in a study of OX40 agonist ivuxolimab in advanced cancers. Assay used: immunoSEQ multiplex PCR; TCRdb lists only in-frame clones, some missing. The table shows 70,000 or so clones, with roughly nine tenths occurring only once. The sample was CD4+ or CD8+ T cells sorted from blood, taken in a trial of the OX40 agonist ivuxolimab. The receptors were sampled from an adult with an advanced solid tumor such as melanoma, head and neck, liver or kidney cancer. Both conserved end residues are part of each CDR3. The order of the fields is V gene, D gene, J gene, clone size, CDR3 length, CDR3 DNA, CDR3 protein. The D gene is left open where the match is weak. The size entry is marked missing in some rows and otherwise reads once, few, many or a size class.

TRBV19	.	TRBJ1-2	.	14	TGTGCCACCTCCGAGAGACAGGTGGACTATGGCTACACCTTC	CATSERQVDYGYTF
TRBV28	.	TRBJ1-1	.	13	TGTGCCAGCACCTACCGGATGAACACTGAAGCTTTCTTT	CASTYRMNTEAFF
TRBV11-2	.	TRBJ1-2	.	13	TGTGCCAGCAGCTTACAGGAGCGGGCTAAGAACACCTTC	CASSLQERAKNTF
TRBV28	.	TRBJ2-5	.	11	TGTGCCAGCAAGGGGCAAGAGACCCAGTACTTC	CASKGQETQYF
TRBV5-1	.	TRBJ1-5	.	13	TGCGCCAGCAGCTTGGACAGCAATCAGCCCCAGCATTTT	CASSLDSNQPQHF
TRBV19	.	TRBJ2-2	.	16	TGTGCCAGTAGGACCGTTGGAGGGTTAACAACCGGGGAGCTGTTTTTT	CASRTVGGLTTGELFF
TRBV7-2	.	TRBJ1-2	.	13	TGTGCCAGCAGCTTCTCAACAGGGCTTGGCTACACCTTC	CASSFSTGLGYTF
TRBV2	TRBD1	TRBJ1-5	.	14	TGTGCCAGCAGCGAGACAGGGCAATTTCAGCCCCAGCATTTT	CASSETGQFQPQHF
TRBV18	.	TRBJ2-7	.	15	TGTGCCAGCTCACGTACCGGGACGGCCTCCTACGAGCAGTACTTC	CASSRTGTASYEQYF
TRBV5-1	.	TRBJ2-7	few	15	TGCGCCAGCCGTATCTTAGGGGGGAGCTCCTACGAGCAGTACTTC	CASRILGGSSYEQYF
TRBV6-1	.	TRBJ2-7	.	11	TGTGCCAGCCTATGGACGAGGGAGCAGTACTTC	CASLWTREQYF
TRBV30	TRBD1	TRBJ1-2	once	16	TGTGCCTGGAGTGTACTCGACAGGGGGCGTAACTATGGCTACACCTTC	CAWSVLDRGRNYGYTF
TRBV27	TRBD1	TRBJ2-1	.	18	TGTGCCAGCAGTTTAACGCGCGGGACAGGGTCGGTAGTCAATGAGCAGTTCTTC	CASSLTRGTGSVVNEQFF
TRBV5-1	TRBD1	TRBJ2-1	.	14	TGCGCCAGCAGCTTGTGGGACAGGGCGAATGAGCAGTTCTTC	CASSLWDRANEQFF
TRBV30	TRBD1	TRBJ2-6	once	17	TGTGCCAGCAACCGGGACAGTGGGTCATCTGGGGCCAACGTCCTGACTTTC	CASNRDSGSSGANVLTF
TRBV28	TRBD1	TRBJ1-5	.	18	TGTGCCAGCAACCTTGACCGCCTTGACAGGGGACGATTCCAGCCCCAGCATTTT	CASNLDRLDRGRFQPQHF
TRBV11-3	.	TRBJ2-7	.	17	TGTGCCAGCAGCTCACCGGGACTTTTCTCTCGCTCCTACGAGCAGTACTTC	CASSSPGLFSRSYEQYF
TRBV9	.	TRBJ2-3	.	14	TGTGCCAGCAGCGTAGGAGGTCAGACAGATACGCAGTATTTT	CASSVGGQTDTQYF
TRBV5-4	.	TRBJ2-7	.	12	TGTGCCAGCAGCTCTGGGAGGTACGAGCAGTACTTC	CASSSGRYEQYF
TRBV10-2	TRBD1	TRBJ2-7	once	14	TGCGCCAGCAGAGACAGGGGTCCTCCTTACGAGCAGTACTTC	CASRDRGPPYEQYF
TRBV7-3	.	TRBJ2-5	.	13	TGTGCCAGCAGCCCACGGAGTGGGGAGACCCAGTACTTC	CASSPRSGETQYF
TRBV19	TRBD1	TRBJ1-4	.	14	TGTGCCAGTAGTGGGACAGGGTTGGTCGAAAAACTGTTTTTT	CASSGTGLVEKLFF
TRBV6-5	.	TRBJ2-7	.	14	TGTGCCAGCAGTTACAGGGACTCCGGCTACGAGCAGTACTTC	CASSYRDSGYEQYF
TRBV18	.	TRBJ1-1	.	15	TGTGCCAGCTCACCACCCGGACGCCTGAACACTGAAGCTTTCTTT	CASSPPGRLNTEAFF
TRBV11-1	.	TRBJ2-1	.	16	TGTGCCAGCAGCTTAGGACCGCTAAGGGTTTACAATGAGCAGTTCTTC	CASSLGPLRVYNEQFF
TRBV6-1	.	TRBJ1-5	.	14	TGTGCCAGCCTGCTACAGGGTCAAAATCAGCCCCAGCATTTT	CASLLQGQNQPQHF
TRBV28	.	TRBJ2-5	.	13	TGTGCCAGCAGCCCCGGGACCCAAGAGACCCAGTACTTC	CASSPGTQETQYF
TRBV5-1	.	TRBJ2-7	.	15	TGCGCCAGCAGCATGGGAACCGGGTCCAACTACGAGCAGTACTTC	CASSMGTGSNYEQYF
TRBV7-9	TRBD1	TRBJ2-2	.	16	TGTGCCAGCAGCTTGAGAGGGGGCCCGAACACCGGGGAGCTGTTTTTT	CASSLRGGPNTGELFF